This TCR beta chain stems from a study of cytomegalovirus exposure and HLA in healthy donors. Study as a whole: Unique TCR beta sequences numbering approximately 120 million came from 150 million to 200 million T cells in an earlier analysis.

The CDR3 contains 15 residues. V lost 0 bases and J 5 bases, leaving 14 bases between the germline ends. From germline, CDR1 is SGHKS and CDR2 YYEKEE (reference sequence). The primer mix had 60 Vbeta and 13 Jbeta primers. Authors' analysis steps: Later, an analysis found about 83 million unique TCR beta chains, and approximately 10 million of these were shared. Only in-frame clones appear in the TCRdb table, and some are missing; sequencing was by immunoSEQ multiplex PCR. That table gives V, J and clone size, and the DNA gave D and trimming. The table lists 200,000 to 250,000 clones, roughly 80% of them singletons. Regarding the study as a whole: Listed as cytomegalovirus-associated were roughly 180 TCR beta chains.

To note about this clone: The antigen is not known.

The genes are TRBV5-5 and TRBJ2-5, with D possibly matching TRBD1 (5 bases). The receptor's source is a girl aged 2 to 10 in good health and CMV-seronegative. Sequencing was carried out using PBMCs. DNA of the CDR3: TGTGCCAGCAGCTTGGGACCGTCAGGGTGGGAGACCCAGTACTTC. This gives the protein CASSLGPSGWETQYF.